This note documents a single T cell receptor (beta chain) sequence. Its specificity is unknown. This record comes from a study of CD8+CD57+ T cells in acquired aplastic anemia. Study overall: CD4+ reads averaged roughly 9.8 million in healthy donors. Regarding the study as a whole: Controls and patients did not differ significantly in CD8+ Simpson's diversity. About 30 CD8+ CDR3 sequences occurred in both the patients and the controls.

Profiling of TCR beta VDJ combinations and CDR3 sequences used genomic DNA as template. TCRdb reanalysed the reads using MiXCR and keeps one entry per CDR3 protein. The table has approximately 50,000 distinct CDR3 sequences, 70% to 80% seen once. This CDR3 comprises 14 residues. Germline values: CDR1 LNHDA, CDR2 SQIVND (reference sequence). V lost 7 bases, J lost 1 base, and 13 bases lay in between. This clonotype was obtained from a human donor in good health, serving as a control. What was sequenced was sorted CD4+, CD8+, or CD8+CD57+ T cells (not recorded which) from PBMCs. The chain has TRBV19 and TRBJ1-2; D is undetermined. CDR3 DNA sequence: TGTGCCAGTATACGGGCAGATGATAACTATGGCTACACCTTC. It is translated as CASIRADDNYGYTF.